This T cell receptor (beta chain) stems from a study of T cells expressing NK-cell markers. Background on the study: Sequenced donors, eight in total, included seven who were HCMV-seropositive and one who was seronegative.

General observations from the study: Six of the donors carried dominant NKG2C+ clonotypes that took up about 1.0-7.0% of their CD8+ T cells.

Notes on this clonotype: Its matching antigen is unknown.

The CDR3 runs to 16 residues. Making the TCR beta cDNA relied on 5'RACE template switching with UMIs. From its re-call of the 5' RACE reads, TCRdb lists each CDR3 protein once, without DNA. This repertoire includes some 390,000 distinct CDR3 sequences. The rearrangement links TRBV12-3 or TRBV12-4 to TRBJ1-1; TCRdb calls TRBD1, which cannot be checked without DNA. The receptor comes from a woman between 50 and 59 years old in good health. The material sequenced was blood T cells: a sorted CD56 or NKG2C T cell subset, CD4+ or CD8+ T cells, or bulk PBMC T cells (not recorded which). The CDR3 reads CASSPASGQINTEAFF.